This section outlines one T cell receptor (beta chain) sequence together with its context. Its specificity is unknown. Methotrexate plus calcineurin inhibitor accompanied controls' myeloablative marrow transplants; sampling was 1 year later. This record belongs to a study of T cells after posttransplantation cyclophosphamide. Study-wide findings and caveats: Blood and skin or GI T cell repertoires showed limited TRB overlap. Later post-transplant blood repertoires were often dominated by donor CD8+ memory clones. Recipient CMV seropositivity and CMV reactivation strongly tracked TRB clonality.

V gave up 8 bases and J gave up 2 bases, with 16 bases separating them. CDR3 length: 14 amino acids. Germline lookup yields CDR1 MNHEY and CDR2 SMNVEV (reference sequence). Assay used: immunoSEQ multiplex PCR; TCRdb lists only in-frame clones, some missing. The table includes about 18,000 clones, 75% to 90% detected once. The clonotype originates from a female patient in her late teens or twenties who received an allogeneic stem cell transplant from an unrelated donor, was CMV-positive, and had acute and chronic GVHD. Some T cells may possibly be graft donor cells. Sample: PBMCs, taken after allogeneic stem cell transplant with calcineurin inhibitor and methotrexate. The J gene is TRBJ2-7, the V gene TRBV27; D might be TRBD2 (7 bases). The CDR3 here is CASRARGGPYEQYF. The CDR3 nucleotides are TGTGCCAGCCGCGCAAGGGGGGGCCCCTACGAGCAGTACTTC.